These T cell receptor beta chains were read from a single sample in a study of technical replicates of blood from several donors. Libraries were prepared by immunoSEQ multiplex PCR; TCRdb keeps only in-frame clonotypes and omits some of them. The repertoire consists of 90,000 to 100,000 clones, with 90% to 97% occurring once and the leading ten covering roughly 0.22%. The specimen sequenced was T cells isolated from PBMCs. These receptors originate from a human donor in good health. The CDR3 runs from the conserved cysteine through the conserved F or W. Each record gives: clone size, D gene, V gene, J gene, CDR3 length, CDR3 DNA, CDR3 protein. The D gene is left open where the match is weak. Clone size, where shown, is once, few, many, or a class for clones that have expanded.

abundance: NA; d_gene: TRBD2; v_gene: TRBV29-1; j_gene: TRBJ2-1; len: 14; CDR3nt: TGCAGCGTTGGCCGGACTAGCGGGGACAATGAGCAGTTCTTC; CDR3aa: CSVGRTSGDNEQFF
abundance: once; d_gene: TRBD1; v_gene: TRBV6-1; j_gene: TRBJ2-1; len: 15; CDR3nt: TGTGCCAGCAGTGAAGCCCGGACAGGGCTGGATGAGCAGTTCTTC; CDR3aa: CASSEARTGLDEQFF
abundance: once; d_gene: NA; v_gene: TRBV12-5; j_gene: TRBJ2-2; len: 15; CDR3nt: TGTGCTAGTGGTTTGGTAAATGGGAGGACCGGGGAGCTGTTTTTT; CDR3aa: CASGLVNGRTGELFF
abundance: NA; d_gene: TRBD1; v_gene: TRBV20-1; j_gene: TRBJ1-2; len: 10; CDR3nt: TGCAGTGCAGACAGGGATGGCTACACCTTC; CDR3aa: CSADRDGYTF
abundance: NA; d_gene: NA; v_gene: TRBV7-3; j_gene: TRBJ1-1; len: 16; CDR3nt: TGTGCCAGCAGCCCCACGGGGTCCACATCCAACACTGAAGCTTTCTTT; CDR3aa: CASSPTGSTSNTEAFF
abundance: NA; d_gene: NA; v_gene: TRBV5-1; j_gene: TRBJ2-1; len: 15; CDR3nt: TGCGCCAGCAGCTGGGCTAGGGGAGGATCCAATGAGCAGTTCTTC; CDR3aa: CASSWARGGSNEQFF
abundance: NA; d_gene: TRBD1; v_gene: TRBV11-3; j_gene: TRBJ2-7; len: 16; CDR3nt: TGTGCCAGCAGCTCATCCTACAGGGGGCTCGGCTACGAGCAGTACTTC; CDR3aa: CASSSSYRGLGYEQYF
abundance: NA; d_gene: TRBD1; v_gene: TRBV19; j_gene: TRBJ2-2; len: 17; CDR3nt: TGTGCCAGTAGCCTTCGGGGACAGGGGGCTGACACCGGGGAGCTGTTTTTT; CDR3aa: CASSLRGQGADTGELFF
abundance: NA; d_gene: NA; v_gene: TRBV19; j_gene: TRBJ1-4; len: 15; CDR3nt: TGTGCCAGTAGCATCGGGTACTCAACTAATGAAAAACTGTTTTTT; CDR3aa: CASSIGYSTNEKLFF
abundance: NA; d_gene: NA; v_gene: TRBV19; j_gene: TRBJ2-7; len: 14; CDR3nt: TGTGCCAGTAGTTCGCGGCCCGGCTCATACGAGCAGTACTTC; CDR3aa: CASSSRPGSYEQYF
abundance: NA; d_gene: NA; v_gene: TRBV7-9; j_gene: TRBJ2-5; len: 14; CDR3nt: TGTGCCAGCAGCTCAGGGACATTCCAAGAGACCCAGTACTTC; CDR3aa: CASSSGTFQETQYF
abundance: NA; d_gene: NA; v_gene: TRBV4-1; j_gene: TRBJ2-1; len: 17; CDR3nt: TGCGCCAGCAGCCAAGGGTTACTAGCCCCTAAGAGCAATGAGCAGTTCTTC; CDR3aa: CASSQGLLAPKSNEQFF
abundance: NA; d_gene: TRBD2; v_gene: TRBV4-1; j_gene: TRBJ2-1; len: 20; CDR3nt: TGCGCCAGCAGCCAAGAAGCAGCGGGGGGACGTCTTCTACCTTACAATGAGCAGTTCTTC; CDR3aa: CASSQEAAGGRLLPYNEQFF
abundance: NA; d_gene: TRBD1; v_gene: TRBV5-4; j_gene: TRBJ2-7; len: 15; CDR3nt: TGTGCCAGCAGCTTGGAGGGACAGGGGGCCTACGAGCAGTACTTC; CDR3aa: CASSLEGQGAYEQYF
abundance: NA; d_gene: TRBD2; v_gene: TRBV10-3; j_gene: TRBJ2-1; len: 16; CDR3nt: TGTGCCATCCGAAGACTAGCGGGAGGGTTGCGCGATGAGCAGTTCTTC; CDR3aa: CAIRRLAGGLRDEQFF
abundance: NA; d_gene: NA; v_gene: TRBV28; j_gene: TRBJ1-1; len: 15; CDR3nt: TGTGCCAGCAGTTTAATGGCAGATATGAACACTGAAGCTTTCTTT; CDR3aa: CASSLMADMNTEAFF
abundance: NA; d_gene: NA; v_gene: TRBV9; j_gene: TRBJ2-7; len: 14; CDR3nt: TGTGCCAGCAGCGTAGCTGAGCATAAGGGGGAGCAGTACTTC; CDR3aa: CASSVAEHKGEQYF
abundance: NA; d_gene: TRBD1; v_gene: TRBV19; j_gene: TRBJ1-1; len: 15; CDR3nt: TGTGCCAGTAGCTTGTCGGGACAGGTGATCACTGAAGCTTTCTTT; CDR3aa: CASSLSGQVITEAFF
abundance: NA; d_gene: TRBD2; v_gene: TRBV4-1; j_gene: TRBJ2-3; len: 13; CDR3nt: TGCGCCAGCAGGCCGAGCGGGGTCAATACGCAGTATTTT; CDR3aa: CASRPSGVNTQYF
abundance: NA; d_gene: NA; v_gene: TRBV20-1; j_gene: TRBJ1-1; len: 10; CDR3nt: TGCAGTGCTAAGGACTTTGAAGCTTTCTTT; CDR3aa: CSAKDFEAFF
abundance: NA; d_gene: NA; v_gene: TRBV7-9; j_gene: TRBJ2-7; len: 12; CDR3nt: TGTGCCAGCAGCTTCAGCTCCTACGAGCAGTACTTC; CDR3aa: CASSFSSYEQYF
abundance: NA; d_gene: TRBD2; v_gene: TRBV6-5; j_gene: TRBJ2-1; len: 15; CDR3nt: TGTGCCAGCAGCTTGGGACTAGCGGGAGCTAATGAGCAGTTCTTC; CDR3aa: CASSLGLAGANEQFF
abundance: once; d_gene: NA; v_gene: TRBV28; j_gene: TRBJ1-2; len: 21; CDR3nt: TGTGCCACGCACACTACCGGGACTCCTTTTAATGGGCGACGTCCCCCTGGGGTCTACACCTTC; CDR3aa: CATHTTGTPFNGRRPPGVYTF
abundance: NA; d_gene: TRBD2; v_gene: TRBV5-1; j_gene: TRBJ2-5; len: 15; CDR3nt: TGCGCCAGCAGCCCCCGACTAGCCGCCCAAGAGACCCAGTACTTC; CDR3aa: CASSPRLAAQETQYF
abundance: NA; d_gene: TRBD1; v_gene: TRBV29-1; j_gene: TRBJ2-1; len: 13; CDR3nt: TGCAGCGCCTCGACAGGGGGGTACAATGAGCAGTTCTTC; CDR3aa: CSASTGGYNEQFF
abundance: NA; d_gene: TRBD1; v_gene: TRBV7-3; j_gene: TRBJ2-1; len: 16; CDR3nt: TGTGCCAGCAGCTTCTCCGGGAACAGGGGCGACAATGAGCAGTTCTTC; CDR3aa: CASSFSGNRGDNEQFF
abundance: NA; d_gene: NA; v_gene: TRBV11-2; j_gene: TRBJ1-5; len: 13; CDR3nt: TGTGCCAGCAGCTTAGCGGCAGGTGAGCCCCAGCATTTT; CDR3aa: CASSLAAGEPQHF
abundance: NA; d_gene: TRBD2; v_gene: TRBV5-4; j_gene: TRBJ2-3; len: 19; CDR3nt: TGTGCCAGCAGCTTGGAGCGGGGGGCAAAAACCCCTAGCACAGATACGCAGTATTTT; CDR3aa: CASSLERGAKTPSTDTQYF
abundance: once; d_gene: NA; v_gene: TRBV6-1; j_gene: TRBJ2-3; len: 13; CDR3nt: TGTGCCAGCTTAAGCGGAGGCACAGATACGCAGTATTTT; CDR3aa: CASLSGGTDTQYF
abundance: NA; d_gene: TRBD2; v_gene: TRBV5-5; j_gene: TRBJ2-1; len: 19; CDR3nt: TGTGCCAGCAGCTTTGGACTAGCGGGGCATATCGGCTCGTCCAGTGAGCAGTTCTTC; CDR3aa: CASSFGLAGHIGSSSEQFF
abundance: NA; d_gene: TRBD1; v_gene: TRBV5-1; j_gene: TRBJ2-7; len: 13; CDR3nt: TGCGCCAGCAGCTTGACCAGGGGGTACGAGCAGTACTTC; CDR3aa: CASSLTRGYEQYF
abundance: NA; d_gene: NA; v_gene: TRBV5-6; j_gene: TRBJ1-1; len: 12; CDR3nt: TGTGCCAGCATTAGATCGAACACTGAAGCTTTCTTT; CDR3aa: CASIRSNTEAFF
abundance: NA; d_gene: TRBD1; v_gene: TRBV5-4; j_gene: TRBJ2-7; len: 20; CDR3nt: TGTGCCAGCAGCGTTACAGGGGGCGCGAGGGTCCTCCACTCCCCCTACGAGCAGTACTTC; CDR3aa: CASSVTGGARVLHSPYEQYF
abundance: once; d_gene: TRBD1; v_gene: TRBV28; j_gene: TRBJ2-7; len: 14; CDR3nt: TGTGCCAGCAGTTCGAGGACAGGTGGGTACGAGCAGTACTTC; CDR3aa: CASSSRTGGYEQYF
abundance: NA; d_gene: NA; v_gene: TRBV2; j_gene: TRBJ1-2; len: 13; CDR3nt: TGTGCCAGCACGGGGTTAGCTAACTATGGCTACACCTTC; CDR3aa: CASTGLANYGYTF
abundance: NA; d_gene: TRBD1; v_gene: TRBV5-1; j_gene: TRBJ2-1; len: 14; CDR3nt: TGCGCCAGCAGCTTGGCCACAGGGGGCTATGAGCAGTTCTTC; CDR3aa: CASSLATGGYEQFF
abundance: NA; d_gene: NA; v_gene: TRBV6-5; j_gene: TRBJ2-2; len: 14; CDR3nt: TGTGCCAGCAGACAGGGTTTTGACACCGGGGAGCTGTTTTTT; CDR3aa: CASRQGFDTGELFF
abundance: NA; d_gene: NA; v_gene: TRBV21-1; j_gene: TRBJ2-1; len: 15; CDR3nt: TGTGCCAGCAGCGGGAGCCCTTATTCCTACAATGAGCAGTTCTTC; CDR3aa: CASSGSPYSYNEQFF
abundance: NA; d_gene: NA; v_gene: TRBV30; j_gene: TRBJ2-7; len: 13; CDR3nt: TGTGCCTGGAGTCCACAGGTTTCCTACGAGCAGTACTTC; CDR3aa: CAWSPQVSYEQYF
abundance: NA; d_gene: NA; v_gene: TRBV27; j_gene: TRBJ2-7; len: 13; CDR3nt: TGTGCCAGCAGTTCCCCTAGCTCCTACGAGCAGTACTTC; CDR3aa: CASSSPSSYEQYF
abundance: once; d_gene: NA; v_gene: TRBV21-1; j_gene: TRBJ2-7; len: 16; CDR3nt: TGTGCCAGCAGTCAAATAGGGGACAGGGATACCGACGAGCAGTACTTC; CDR3aa: CASSQIGDRDTDEQYF
abundance: NA; d_gene: NA; v_gene: TRBV6-5; j_gene: TRBJ1-2; len: 15; CDR3nt: TGTGCCAGCAGTATCCTGGGGGGTGTTGATGCTGGCTACACCTTC; CDR3aa: CASSILGGVDAGYTF
abundance: NA; d_gene: TRBD2; v_gene: TRBV5-4; j_gene: TRBJ2-7; len: 14; CDR3nt: TGTGCCAGCAGGGACGGGACTAGCGCCTACGAGCAGTACTTC; CDR3aa: CASRDGTSAYEQYF
abundance: NA; d_gene: NA; v_gene: TRBV6-5; j_gene: TRBJ1-5; len: 14; CDR3nt: TGTGCCAGCAGTTCAGAATTTAGCAATCAGCCCCAGCATTTT; CDR3aa: CASSSEFSNQPQHF
abundance: many; d_gene: NA; v_gene: TRBV6-1; j_gene: TRBJ2-1; len: 14; CDR3nt: TGTGCCAGTTCCCAGATGAGGCGGGGCAATGAGCAGTTCTTC; CDR3aa: CASSQMRRGNEQFF
abundance: NA; d_gene: TRBD1; v_gene: TRBV2; j_gene: TRBJ2-2; len: 14; CDR3nt: TGTGCCAGCATGGGACAGCTTGAGACCGGGGAGCTGTTTTTT; CDR3aa: CASMGQLETGELFF
abundance: once; d_gene: NA; v_gene: TRBV5-4; j_gene: TRBJ2-7; len: 14; CDR3nt: TGTGCCAGCAGCTCGGGGATCGGGACTTTCGAGCAGTACTTC; CDR3aa: CASSSGIGTFEQYF
abundance: NA; d_gene: NA; v_gene: TRBV30; j_gene: TRBJ1-4; len: 15; CDR3nt: TGTGCCTGGAGGTACTCAGGAGGCAGTAATGAAAAACTGTTTTTT; CDR3aa: CAWRYSGGSNEKLFF
abundance: NA; d_gene: NA; v_gene: TRBV19; j_gene: TRBJ2-2; len: 16; CDR3nt: TGTGCCAGTAGCCACAGAACAACATCGAACACCGGGGAGCTGTTTTTT; CDR3aa: CASSHRTTSNTGELFF
abundance: NA; d_gene: TRBD1; v_gene: TRBV6-1; j_gene: TRBJ1-5; len: 14; CDR3nt: TGTGCCAGCACCTGGGACAGGGTCGATCAGCCCCAGCATTTT; CDR3aa: CASTWDRVDQPQHF
abundance: once; d_gene: NA; v_gene: TRBV6-5; j_gene: TRBJ1-6; len: 14; CDR3nt: TGTGCCAGCAGTAACCAAGGACTCAATTCACCCCTCCACTTT; CDR3aa: CASSNQGLNSPLHF
abundance: once; d_gene: NA; v_gene: TRBV2; j_gene: TRBJ2-5; len: 13; CDR3nt: TGTGCCAGCCTGGACTGGACCCAAGAGACCCAGTACTTC; CDR3aa: CASLDWTQETQYF
abundance: NA; d_gene: TRBD1; v_gene: TRBV6-1; j_gene: TRBJ1-4; len: 18; CDR3nt: TGTGCCAGCAGTGGACAGGGGGATCCAGTTTCCACTAATGAAAAACTGTTTTTT; CDR3aa: CASSGQGDPVSTNEKLFF
abundance: NA; d_gene: NA; v_gene: TRBV6-5; j_gene: TRBJ1-2; len: 14; CDR3nt: TGTGCCAGCACCCCTGCGGGGGGCTTCTATGGCTACACCTTC; CDR3aa: CASTPAGGFYGYTF
abundance: NA; d_gene: TRBD2; v_gene: TRBV6-5; j_gene: TRBJ2-3; len: 15; CDR3nt: TGTGCCAGCAGGGGCGGGACTAGCGGGACAGATACGCAGTATTTT; CDR3aa: CASRGGTSGTDTQYF
abundance: NA; d_gene: TRBD1; v_gene: TRBV5-1; j_gene: TRBJ1-6; len: 16; CDR3nt: TGCGCCAGCAGCCCGGAGGCAGGGGGCTATAATTCACCCCTCCACTTT; CDR3aa: CASSPEAGGYNSPLHF
abundance: few; d_gene: NA; v_gene: TRBV27; j_gene: TRBJ1-1; len: 15; CDR3nt: TGTGCCAGCAGTTTATTACGGGCGGGACCCACAGAAGCTTTCTTT; CDR3aa: CASSLLRAGPTEAFF
abundance: NA; d_gene: NA; v_gene: TRBV5-4; j_gene: TRBJ2-6; len: 15; CDR3nt: TGTGCCAGCAGCCCCACAGTATCTGGGGCCAACGTCCTGACTTTC; CDR3aa: CASSPTVSGANVLTF
abundance: once; d_gene: TRBD1; v_gene: TRBV7-2; j_gene: TRBJ2-1; len: 14; CDR3nt: TGTGCCAGCAGGGTAGACAGGGATCGATATGAGCAGTTCTTC; CDR3aa: CASRVDRDRYEQFF